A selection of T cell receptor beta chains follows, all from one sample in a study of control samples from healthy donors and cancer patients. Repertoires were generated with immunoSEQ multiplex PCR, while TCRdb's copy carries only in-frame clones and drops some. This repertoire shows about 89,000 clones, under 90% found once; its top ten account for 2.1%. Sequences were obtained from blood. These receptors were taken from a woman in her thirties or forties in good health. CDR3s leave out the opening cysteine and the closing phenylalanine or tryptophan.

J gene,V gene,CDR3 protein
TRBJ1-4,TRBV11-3,ASSFQGAANEKLF
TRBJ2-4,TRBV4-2,ASSQKISRLAGEGGNIQY
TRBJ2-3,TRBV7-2,ASSTRLAGVARSTDTQY
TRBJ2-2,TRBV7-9,ASSVGLAGVTNTGELF
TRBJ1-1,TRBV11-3,ASSSEGVWGKEDTEAF
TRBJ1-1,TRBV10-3,AISEAQGLQAF
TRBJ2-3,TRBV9,ASSVKGGGTDTQY
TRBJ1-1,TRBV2,ASSRDRPGNTEAF
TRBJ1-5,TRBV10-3,AISESGGDQPQH
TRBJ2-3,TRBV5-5,ASSRGSGDTDTQY
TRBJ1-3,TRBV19,ASSISGQGPGNTIY
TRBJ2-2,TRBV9,ASSVGLAVPLGGELF
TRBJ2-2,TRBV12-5,AGTPSGSEATGELF
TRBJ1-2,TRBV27,ASSPQGGNYGYT
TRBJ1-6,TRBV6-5,ASRVGIYNSPLH
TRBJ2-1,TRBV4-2,ASSLKMGGDEQF
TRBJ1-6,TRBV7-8,ASTRTAGQGSSPLH
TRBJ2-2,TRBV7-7,ASSLVYGGGTGELF
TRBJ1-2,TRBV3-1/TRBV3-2,ASRSSGGLAYGYT
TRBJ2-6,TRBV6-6,ASSHRGRSGANVLT